This T cell receptor (beta chain) was sequenced in a study of shared clonotypes between healthy human individuals. Donors, healthy HIV-negative adults, lacked recent acute infections or vaccinations. All donors were Caucasian adults living in Nashville, Tennessee. The germline V gene encodes CDR1 SGHTA and CDR2 FQGNSA. J lost 6 bases, V lost 5 bases, and 5 bases had no gene match. The CDR3 has 13 residues. Deep-level assay runs were performed. On ten immunoSEQ deep assay plates, unsorted PBMC DNA was sequenced. TCRdb keeps only in-frame clones here, not all; method: immunoSEQ multiplex PCR. This table holds a few hundred thousand clones, more than 70% found once.

The chain employs TRBV7-2 and TRBJ2-7; 9 bases are a match to TRBD1. The sequence derives from a middle-aged woman in good health. Some clones in this sample may be carry-over from other donors' samples. Sequenced: PBMCs. The CDR3 DNA is TGTGCCAGCAGCCGGGACAGGGAGGGCGAGCAGTACTTC. Protein product: CASSRDREGEQYF.